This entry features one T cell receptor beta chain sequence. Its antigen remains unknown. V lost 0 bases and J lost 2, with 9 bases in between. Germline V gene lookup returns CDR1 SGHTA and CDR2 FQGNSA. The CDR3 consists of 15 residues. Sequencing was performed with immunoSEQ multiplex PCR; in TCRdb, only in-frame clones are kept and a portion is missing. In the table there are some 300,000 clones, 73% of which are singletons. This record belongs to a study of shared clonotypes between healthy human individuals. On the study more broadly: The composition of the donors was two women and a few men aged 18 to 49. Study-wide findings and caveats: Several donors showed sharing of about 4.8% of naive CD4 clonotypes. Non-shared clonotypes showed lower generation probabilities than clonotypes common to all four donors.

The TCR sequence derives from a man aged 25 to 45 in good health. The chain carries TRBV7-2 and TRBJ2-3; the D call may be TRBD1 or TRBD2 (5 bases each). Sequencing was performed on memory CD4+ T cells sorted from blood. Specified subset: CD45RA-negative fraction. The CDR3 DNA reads TGTGCCAGCAGCTTAGCTGGGGGATTCACAGATACGCAGTATTTT. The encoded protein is CASSLAGGFTDTQYF.